The present T cell receptor (beta chain) was sequenced within a study of graft-versus-host responses after intestinal transplantation. Overall study context: Multivisceral, liver-intestinal, or isolated intestinal grafts were transplanted into recipients. Anti-thymocyte globulin was used for induction in all recipients, who then took tacrolimus and steroids for two to four years. Findings and caveats of the study: Recipient marrow contained GvH clones, some of which appeared first in ileum or blood. Circulating GvH clone levels at their peak were associated with HvG declines (early post-transplant).

TCRdb's copy holds only in-frame clones and misses some; the assay was immunoSEQ multiplex PCR. Here the sample spans about 100,000 clones, over 80% being singletons. Note on this clone: What it recognizes is unknown.

The sequence derives from a human donor who was the organ donor for an intestinal transplant. Sequences were derived from unstimulated CD4+ T cells sorted from spleen or lymph node cells, sampled before transplant.

CDR3 region: CASSPQGQGRGNTIYF. The CDR3 DNA sequence: TGTGCCAGCTCACCACAGGGACAGGGGCGCGGAAACACCATATATTTT. V and J are TRBV18 and TRBJ1-3; 10 bases are shared with TRBD1. The junction had 4 bases not matched to a gene; V was cut back by 1 base and J by 4 bases. CDR3 length: 16 amino acids. Germline CDR1 reads KGHSH; CDR2 reads LQKENI.